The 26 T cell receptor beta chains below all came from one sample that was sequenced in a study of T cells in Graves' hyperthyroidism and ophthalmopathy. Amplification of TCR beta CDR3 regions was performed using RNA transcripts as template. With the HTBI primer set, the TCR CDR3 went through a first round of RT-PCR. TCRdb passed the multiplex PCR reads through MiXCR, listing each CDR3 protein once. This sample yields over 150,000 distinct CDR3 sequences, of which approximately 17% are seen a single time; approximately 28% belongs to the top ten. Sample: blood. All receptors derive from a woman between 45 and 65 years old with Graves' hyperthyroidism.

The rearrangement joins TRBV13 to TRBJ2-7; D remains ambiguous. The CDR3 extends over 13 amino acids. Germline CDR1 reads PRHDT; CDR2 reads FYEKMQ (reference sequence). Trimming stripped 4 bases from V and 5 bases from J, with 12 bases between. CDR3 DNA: TGTGCCAGCAGCTCGAACTCTAGAGACGAGCAGTACTTC. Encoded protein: CASSSNSRDEQYF.

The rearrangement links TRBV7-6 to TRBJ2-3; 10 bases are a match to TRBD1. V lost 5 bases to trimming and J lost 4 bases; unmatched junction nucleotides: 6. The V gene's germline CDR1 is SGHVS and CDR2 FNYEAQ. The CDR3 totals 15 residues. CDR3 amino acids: CASSLRQGASDTQYF. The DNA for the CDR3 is TGTGCCAGCAGCCTAAGACAGGGGGCCTCAGATACGCAGTATTTT. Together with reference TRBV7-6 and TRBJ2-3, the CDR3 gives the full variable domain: GAGVSQSPRYKVTKRGQDVALRCDPISGHVSLYWYRQALGQGPEFLTYFNYEAQQDKSGLPNDRFSAERPEGSISTLTIQRTEQRDSAMYRCASSLRQGASDTQYFGPGTRLTVL.

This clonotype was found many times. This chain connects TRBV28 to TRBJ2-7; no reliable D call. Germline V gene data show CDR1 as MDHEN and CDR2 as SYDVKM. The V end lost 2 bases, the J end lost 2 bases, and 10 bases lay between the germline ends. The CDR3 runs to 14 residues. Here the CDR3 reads CASSLAGQAYEQYF. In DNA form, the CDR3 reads TGTGCCAGCAGTTTAGCTGGGCAGGCCTACGAGCAGTACTTC.

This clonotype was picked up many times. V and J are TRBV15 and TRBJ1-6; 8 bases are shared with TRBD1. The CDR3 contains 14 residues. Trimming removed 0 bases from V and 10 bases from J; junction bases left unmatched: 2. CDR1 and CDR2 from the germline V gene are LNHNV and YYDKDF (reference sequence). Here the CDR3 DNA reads TGTGCCACCAGCAGAGACAACAGGGGGTCACCCCTCCACTTT. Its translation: CATSRDNRGSPLHF. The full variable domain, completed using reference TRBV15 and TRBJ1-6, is DAMVIQNPRYQVTQFGKPVTLSCSQTLNHNVMYWYQQKSSQAPKLLFHYYDKDFNNEADTPDNFQSRRPNTSFCFLDIRSPGLGDTAMYLCATSRDNRGSPLHFGNGTRLTVT.

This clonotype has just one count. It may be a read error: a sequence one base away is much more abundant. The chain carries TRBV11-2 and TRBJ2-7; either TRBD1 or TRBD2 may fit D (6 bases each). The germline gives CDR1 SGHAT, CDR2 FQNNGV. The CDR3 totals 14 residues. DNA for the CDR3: TGTGCCAGCAGCGTCACGGGGGCGGCGTACGAGCGGTACTTC. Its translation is CASSVTGAAYERYF.

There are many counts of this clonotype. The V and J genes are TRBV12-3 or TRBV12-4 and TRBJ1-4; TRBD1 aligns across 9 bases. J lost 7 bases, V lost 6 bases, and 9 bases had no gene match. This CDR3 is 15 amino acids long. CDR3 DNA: TGTGCCAGCAGCCAGAAAGGACAGGGGAGTGAAAAACTGTTTTTT. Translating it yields CASSQKGQGSEKLFF.

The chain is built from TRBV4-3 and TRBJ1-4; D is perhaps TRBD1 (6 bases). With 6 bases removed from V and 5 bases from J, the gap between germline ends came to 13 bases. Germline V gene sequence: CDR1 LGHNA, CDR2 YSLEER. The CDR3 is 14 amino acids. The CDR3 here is CASSNGQRNEKLFF. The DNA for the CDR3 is TGCGCCAGCAGTAACGGACAGAGAAATGAAAAACTGTTTTTT.

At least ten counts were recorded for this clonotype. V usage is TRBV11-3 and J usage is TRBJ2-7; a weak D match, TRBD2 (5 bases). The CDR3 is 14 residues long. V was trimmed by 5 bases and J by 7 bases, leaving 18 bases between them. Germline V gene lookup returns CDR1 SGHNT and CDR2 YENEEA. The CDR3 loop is CASSLDGDPNEQYF. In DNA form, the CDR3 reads TGTGCCAGCAGCCTCGACGGGGATCCTAATGAGCAGTACTTC. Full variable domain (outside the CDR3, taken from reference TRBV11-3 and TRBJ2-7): EAGVVQSPRYKIIEKKQPVAFWCNPISGHNTLYWYLQNLGQGPELLIRYENEEAVDDSQLPKDRFSAERLKGVDSTLKIQPAELGDSAVYLCASSLDGDPNEQYFGPGTRLTVT.

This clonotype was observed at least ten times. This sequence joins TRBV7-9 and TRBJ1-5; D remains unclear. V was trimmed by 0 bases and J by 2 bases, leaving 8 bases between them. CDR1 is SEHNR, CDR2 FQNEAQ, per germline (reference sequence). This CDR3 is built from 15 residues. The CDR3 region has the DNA TGTGCCAGCAGCTTAGCAGGGCAGGGCAATCAGCCCCAGCATTTT. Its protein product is CASSLAGQGNQPQHF.

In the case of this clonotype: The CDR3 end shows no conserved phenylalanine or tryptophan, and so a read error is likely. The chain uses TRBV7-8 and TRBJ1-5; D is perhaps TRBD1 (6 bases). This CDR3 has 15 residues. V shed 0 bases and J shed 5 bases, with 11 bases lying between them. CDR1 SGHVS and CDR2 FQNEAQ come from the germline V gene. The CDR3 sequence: CASSLANRVDQPQHL. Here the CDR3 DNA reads TGTGCCAGCAGCTTAGCTAACAGGGTTGATCAGCCCCAGCATCTT.

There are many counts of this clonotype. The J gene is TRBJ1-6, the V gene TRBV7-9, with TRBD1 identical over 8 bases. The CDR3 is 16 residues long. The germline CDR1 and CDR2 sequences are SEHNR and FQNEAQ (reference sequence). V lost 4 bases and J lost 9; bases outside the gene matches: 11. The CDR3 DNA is TGTGCCAGCAGCTCCCCAACAGGGGGGCGAATTTCACCCCTCCACTTT. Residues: CASSSPTGGRISPLHF. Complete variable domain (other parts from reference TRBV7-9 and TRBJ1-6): DTGVSQNPRHKITKRGQNVTFRCDPISEHNRLYWYRQTLGQGPEFLTYFQNEAQLEKSRLLSDRFSAERPKGSFSTLEIQRTEQGDSAMYLCASSSPTGGRISPLHFGNGTRLTVT.

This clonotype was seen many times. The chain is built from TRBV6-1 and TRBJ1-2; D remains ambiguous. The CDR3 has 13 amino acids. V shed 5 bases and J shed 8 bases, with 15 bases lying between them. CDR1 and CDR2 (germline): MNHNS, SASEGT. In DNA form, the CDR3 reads TGTGCCAGCAGTCTAGTCCGGGATCGGGGCTACACCTTC. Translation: CASSLVRDRGYTF.

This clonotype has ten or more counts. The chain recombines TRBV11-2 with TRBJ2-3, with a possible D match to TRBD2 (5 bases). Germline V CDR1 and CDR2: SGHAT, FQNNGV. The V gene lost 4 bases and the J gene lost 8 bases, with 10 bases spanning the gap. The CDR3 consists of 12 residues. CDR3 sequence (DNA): TGTGCCAGCAGCTCCTTAGAGGGTACGCAGTATTTT. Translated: CASSSLEGTQYF.

This CDR3 is CASGDEQFF. DNA of the CDR3: TGTGCCAGCGGGGATGAGCAGTTCTTC. The chain carries TRBV28 and TRBJ2-1; D ambiguous. The length of the CDR3 is 9 residues. Germline V gene lookup returns CDR1 MDHEN and CDR2 SYDVKM. V was clipped by 8 bases and J by 8 bases, with 4 bases between them.

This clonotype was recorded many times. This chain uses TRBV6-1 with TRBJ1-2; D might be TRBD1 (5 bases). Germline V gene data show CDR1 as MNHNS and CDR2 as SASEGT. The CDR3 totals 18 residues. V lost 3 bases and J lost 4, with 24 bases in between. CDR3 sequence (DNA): TGTGCCAGCAGTGATTTTCCGGGACGGACTCCGACCACCTATGGCTACACCTTC. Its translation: CASSDFPGRTPTTYGYTF.

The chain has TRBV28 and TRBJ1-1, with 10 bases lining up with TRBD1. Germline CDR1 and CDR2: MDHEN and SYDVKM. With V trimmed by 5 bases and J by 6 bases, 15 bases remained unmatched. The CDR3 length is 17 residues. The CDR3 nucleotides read TGTGCCAGCAGTCCCCGAAGACAGGGGGCCGGGTGGGCTGAAGCTTTCTTT. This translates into CASSPRRQGAGWAEAFF.

The CDR3 nucleotides are TGTGCCAGCAGTTACTCGACCAATCAGCCCCAGCATTTT. This gives the protein CASSYSTNQPQHF. The chain carries TRBV6-5 and TRBJ1-5; D unresolved. CDR1 is MNHEY, CDR2 SVGAGI, per germline. There are 13 residues in the CDR3. The V and J ends lost 0 bases and 3 bases respectively, with 3 bases between them.

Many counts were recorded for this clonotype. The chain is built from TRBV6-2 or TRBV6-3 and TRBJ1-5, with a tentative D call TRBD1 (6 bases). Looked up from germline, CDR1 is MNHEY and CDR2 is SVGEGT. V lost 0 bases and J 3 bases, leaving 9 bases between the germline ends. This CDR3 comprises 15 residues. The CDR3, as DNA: TGTGCCAGCAGTTACTCTGGGGGCTACAATCAGCCCCAGCATTTT. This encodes CASSYSGGYNQPQHF.

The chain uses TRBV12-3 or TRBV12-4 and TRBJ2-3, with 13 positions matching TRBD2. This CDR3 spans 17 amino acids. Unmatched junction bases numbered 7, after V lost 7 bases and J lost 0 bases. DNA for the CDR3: TGTGCCAGCATCCCGACTAGCGGGAGGAAAAGCACAGATACGCAGTATTTT. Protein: CASIPTSGRKSTDTQYF.

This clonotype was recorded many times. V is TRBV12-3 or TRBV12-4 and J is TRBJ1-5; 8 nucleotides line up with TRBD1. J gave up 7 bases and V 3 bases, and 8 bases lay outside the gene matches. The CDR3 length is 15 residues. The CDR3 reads CASSFRWTGRQPQHF. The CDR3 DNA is TGTGCCAGCAGTTTTAGGTGGACAGGGAGACAGCCCCAGCATTTT.

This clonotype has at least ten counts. This chain's CDR3 is CASSITGTGSYRNQPQHF. DNA of the CDR3: TGTGCCAGTAGTATCACCGGGACAGGCTCATATCGCAATCAGCCCCAGCATTTT. The chain joins TRBV19 to TRBJ1-5, with TRBD1 identical over 8 bases. The V and J ends lost 3 bases and 2 bases, in that order; junction bases with no gene match: 12. CDR3 length: 18 residues. The germline gives CDR1 LNHDA, CDR2 SQIVND (reference sequence).

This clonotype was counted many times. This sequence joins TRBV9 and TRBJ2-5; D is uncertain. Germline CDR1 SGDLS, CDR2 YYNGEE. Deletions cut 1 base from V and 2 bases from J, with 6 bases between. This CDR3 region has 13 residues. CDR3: CASSVFGQETQYF. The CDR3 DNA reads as TGTGCCAGCAGCGTATTTGGTCAAGAGACCCAGTACTTC.

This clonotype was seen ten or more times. The CDR3 is CASSLARGEGADTQYF. In nucleotides, the CDR3 is TGTGCCAGCAGCTTAGCCAGAGGGGAGGGGGCGGATACGCAGTATTTT. The chain recombines TRBV7-2 with TRBJ2-3, with D perhaps being TRBD1 or TRBD2 (7 bases each). The CDR3 loop spans 16 amino acids. Germline CDR1 is SGHTA and CDR2 is FQGNSA. Trimming cost V 0 bases and J 6 bases, with 16 bases left between them.

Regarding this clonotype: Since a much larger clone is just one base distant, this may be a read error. CDR3 sequence: CVTSRDDRADEQFF. For the CDR3, the DNA is TGTGTCACCAGCAGAGATGACAGGGCGGATGAGCAGTTCTTC. This sequence joins TRBV15 and TRBJ2-1, with TRBD1 matching 7 bases. Per the germline V gene, CDR1 is LNHNV and CDR2 is YYDKDF (reference sequence). This CDR3 has 14 residues.

CDR3 loop: CASSPFSGPGQYEQYF. CDR3 DNA sequence: TGTGCCAGCAGCCCATTTTCGGGACCAGGTCAATACGAGCAGTACTTC. This chain joins TRBV12-3 or TRBV12-4 and TRBJ2-7, with D possibly being TRBD1 or TRBD2 (5 bases each). CDR3 length: 16 residues. V lost 6 bases to trimming and J lost 4 bases, with 22 bases between them.

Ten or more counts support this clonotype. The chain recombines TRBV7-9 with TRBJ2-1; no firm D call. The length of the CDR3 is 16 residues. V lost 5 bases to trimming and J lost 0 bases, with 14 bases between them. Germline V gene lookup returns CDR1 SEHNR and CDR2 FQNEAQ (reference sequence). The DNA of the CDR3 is TGTGCCAGCAGCGGATATCAGGTGAACTCCTACAATGAGCAGTTCTTC. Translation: CASSGYQVNSYNEQFF.